There are a few counts of the clone carrying this T cell receptor beta chain. This sample was included in a study of CD8 T cell repertoires and HIV-1 epitope variants. J was trimmed by 9 bases and V by 1 base; bases with no gene match: 3. CDR1 and CDR2 (germline): GTSNPN, SVGIG (reference sequence). The CDR3 totals 11 residues. Method: immunoSEQ multiplex PCR; TCRdb's copy keeps in-frame clones and lacks some. The data show tens of thousands of clones, roughly 81% seen once. The chain couples TRBV30 to TRBJ2-7, with 7 bases identical to TRBD1. The material sequenced was uncultured baseline CD8+ T cells from peripheral blood mononuclear cells (PBMCs). The receptor was isolated from a male donor with HIV. The CDR3 loop is CAWSGGQTQYF. Written as DNA, the CDR3 is TGTGCCTGGAGTGGGGGACAGACGCAGTACTTC. Filled out from reference TRBV30 and TRBJ2-7, the complete variable domain reads SQTIHQWPATLVQPVGSPLSLECTVEGTSNPNLYWYRQAAGRGLQLLFYSVGIGQISSEVPQNLSASRPQDRQFILSSKKLLLSDSGFYLCAWSGGQTQYFGPGTRLTVT.